These 18 T cell receptor beta chains were sequenced from one sample in a study of OX40 agonist ivuxolimab in advanced cancers. Repertoires were generated with immunoSEQ multiplex PCR, while TCRdb's copy carries only in-frame clones and drops some. The table includes approximately 49,000 clones, approximately 81% detected once. The sample in question was CD4+ or CD8+ T cells sorted from blood, obtained in a trial of the OX40 agonist ivuxolimab. All receptors come from an adult with an advanced solid tumor such as melanoma, head and neck, liver or kidney cancer.

This chain joins TRBV27 and TRBJ1-2; 9 positions agree with TRBD1. J lost 5 bases, V lost 4 bases, and 5 bases had no gene match. The germline V gene has CDR1 MNHEY and CDR2 SMNVEV (reference sequence). The CDR3 runs to 14 residues. The CDR3 DNA sequence: TGTGCCAGCAGTTCACAGGGGGCAGGGTATGGCTACACCTTC. Residues: CASSSQGAGYGYTF.

The chain employs TRBV7-9 and TRBJ1-1; 9 positions agree with TRBD1. Germline assignment: CDR1 SEHNR and CDR2 FQNEAQ (reference sequence). The CDR3 is 16 residues long. Unmatched junction bases numbered 4, after V lost 1 base and J lost 1 base. The CDR3 is CASSLGGTGKNTEAFF. DNA for the CDR3: TGTGCCAGCAGCTTAGGCGGGACAGGGAAGAACACTGAAGCTTTCTTT. The full variable domain, in which reference TRBV7-9 and TRBJ1-1 provide the parts outside the CDR3, is DTGVSQNPRHKITKRGQNVTFRCDPISEHNRLYWYRQTLGQGPEFLTYFQNEAQLEKSRLLSDRFSAERPKGSFSTLEIQRTEQGDSAMYLCASSLGGTGKNTEAFFGQGTRLTVV.

The chain links TRBV11-2 to TRBJ2-1, with 8 bases that match TRBD2. The V gene end was trimmed by 3 bases and the J gene end by 2 bases; junction bases not matched to a gene: 6. Germline lookup yields CDR1 SGHAT and CDR2 FQNNGV. The CDR3 has 16 amino acids. The CDR3 here is CASSFPSGGTYNEQFF. The DNA for the CDR3 is TGTGCCAGCAGCTTTCCGAGCGGGGGCACCTACAATGAGCAGTTCTTC.

This chain joins TRBV19 and TRBJ2-7, with a possible D match to TRBD1 (6 bases). This CDR3 contains 17 residues. CDR1 and CDR2 from the germline V gene are LNHDA and SQIVND (reference sequence). The V end lost 1 base, the J end lost 2 bases, and 18 bases lay between the germline ends. CDR3 DNA sequence: TGTGCCAGTAGTATAGGAAGAACAGGGATCCCAACCTACGAGCAGTACGTC. Residues: CASSIGRTGIPTYEQYV.

This clone was seen once. This sequence joins TRBV28 and TRBJ2-7; 8 nucleotides match TRBD2. Germline CDR1 is MDHEN and CDR2 is SYDVKM. This CDR3 has 16 amino acids. After removal of 3 bases from V and 0 bases from J, the junction contained 7 bases not matched to a gene. The CDR3, as DNA: TGTGCCAGCAGTTTGACGGGGGGGCCTAGCTCCTACGAGCAGTACTTC. Translating gives CASSLTGGPSSYEQYF.

The V gene is TRBV19, the J gene TRBJ2-7; the D gene could be TRBD1 or TRBD2 (5 bases each). V lost 3 bases, J lost 0 bases, and 12 bases lay in between. CDR3 size: 15 residues. Germline loops: CDR1 LNHDA, CDR2 SQIVND (reference sequence). This CDR3 is CASSIYGGSSYEQYF. In DNA form, the CDR3 reads TGTGCCAGTAGTATTTATGGGGGAAGCTCCTACGAGCAGTACTTC.

In DNA, the CDR3 is TGCAGCGCCGACAGGGGAACGGGCACCGGGGAGCTGTTTTTT. Its translation is CSADRGTGTGELFF. The V gene is TRBV29-1, the J gene TRBJ2-2; 8 positions match TRBD1. Trimming took 7 bases from V and 4 from J; bases not matched to a gene: 8. Germline values: CDR1 SQVTM, CDR2 ANQGSEA. CDR3 length equals 14 residues.

The chain combines TRBV7-9 with TRBJ1-3; D ambiguous. The CDR3 contains 15 residues. Germline V CDR1 and CDR2: SEHNR, FQNEAQ (reference sequence). With 1 base removed from V and 0 bases from J, the gap between germline ends came to 7 bases. CDR3: CASSLEAGSGNTIYF. CDR3 sequence (DNA): TGTGCCAGCAGCTTAGAAGCGGGCTCTGGAAACACCATATATTTT.

This sequence joins TRBV28 and TRBJ2-7, with TRBD1 matching over 7 bases. With V trimmed by 3 bases and J by 5 bases, 4 bases remained unmatched. CDR3 length: 13 amino acids. Per germline, CDR1 MDHEN and CDR2 SYDVKM. The CDR3 here is CASSLEGGDEQYF. The CDR3 DNA follows: TGTGCCAGCAGTTTGGAAGGGGGCGACGAGCAGTACTTC.

The chain joins TRBV5-4 to TRBJ2-7; 7 bases align to TRBD1. After removal of 4 bases from V and 1 base from J, the junction contained 2 bases not matched to a gene. The CDR3 has 13 amino acids. Germline V gene sequence: CDR1 SGHNT, CDR2 YYREEE (reference sequence). This CDR3 is CASSVGQSYEQYV. The CDR3 coding sequence is TGTGCCAGCAGCGTGGGACAGTCCTACGAGCAGTACGTC.

This chain uses TRBV9 with TRBJ2-4; a weak D match, TRBD1 (6 bases). Looked up from germline, CDR1 is SGDLS and CDR2 is YYNGEE. The V gene lost 0 bases and the J gene lost 8 bases, with 12 bases spanning the gap. The CDR3 consists of 14 residues. The CDR3 DNA reads as TGTGCCAGCAGCGTAGGCAGGGGCGCGGACATTCAGTACTTC. The encoded protein is CASSVGRGADIQYF.

This rearrangement joins TRBV5-6 to TRBJ2-7; D remains ambiguous. This CDR3 has 18 amino acids. Per germline, CDR1 SGHDT and CDR2 YYEEEE. V lost 0 bases and J lost 0, with 19 bases in between. CDR3 nucleotides: TGTGCCAGCAGCTTGGTTAGGACGGAAAGACCCCTCTCCTACGAGCAGTACGTC. Its translation is CASSLVRTERPLSYEQYV.

This clone was seen a handful of times. This chain connects TRBV7-2 to TRBJ2-5; a possible D gene is TRBD2 (6 bases). In germline, CDR1 is SGHTA, CDR2 FQGNSA. This CDR3 is built from 16 residues. Trimming removed 5 bases at V and 0 bases at J, with 16 bases between. CDR3 sequence reads: CASSLVEGGYQETQYF. In nucleotides, the CDR3 is TGTGCCAGCAGCCTTGTGGAGGGCGGATACCAAGAGACCCAGTACTTC.

The chain recombines TRBV4-2 with TRBJ2-7; 8 bases match TRBD2. The CDR3 is made up of 15 amino acids. Germline assignment: CDR1 LGHNA and CDR2 YNFKEQ. V was clipped by 0 bases and J by 4 bases; unmatched bases: 5. CDR3 loop: CASSQDTSGKYEQYV. The DNA of the CDR3 is TGTGCCAGCAGCCAAGATACTAGCGGTAAATACGAGCAGTACGTC.

The chain is built from TRBV6-5 and TRBJ1-3; 11 bases are a match to TRBD1. The J call is doubtful: the DNA matches TRBJ2-2 better. Germline V gives CDR1 MNHEY, CDR2 SVGAGI. The CDR3 totals 16 residues. The CDR3 region is CASSYFGQGAAGELFF. Here the CDR3 DNA reads TGTGCCAGCAGTTACTTCGGACAGGGGGCCGCCGGGGAGCTGTTTTTT.

This clone was seen a single time. The rearrangement uses TRBV2 and TRBJ1-2; D is ambiguous. Germline V gene data show CDR1 as SNHLY and CDR2 as FYNNEI. Trimming removed 1 base from V and 4 bases from J, with 7 bases in between. The CDR3 runs 13 residues. As DNA, the CDR3 is TGTGCCAGCAGTGAAGGATCTGGCTATGGCTACACCTTC. Its protein is CASSEGSGYGYTF.

The CDR3 reads CASSQDFSTSGKETQYF. CDR3 DNA: TGCGCCAGCAGCCAAGACTTTTCGACTAGCGGTAAAGAGACCCAGTACTTC. The chain uses TRBV4-3 and TRBJ2-5, with 9 bases that match TRBD2. Germline V gene lookup returns CDR1 LGHNA and CDR2 YSLEER. Losses at the gene ends were 0 bases for V and 3 bases for J; bases not matched to a gene: 8. The CDR3 extends over 17 amino acids.

The CDR3 nucleotides are TGTGCCAGCCATCGTGGCGGCATCTTTGGTGAAAAACTGTTTTTT. It yields the protein CASHRGGIFGEKLFF. The J gene is TRBJ1-4, the V gene TRBV6-4; D unresolved. The germline gives CDR1 MRHNA, CDR2 SNTAGT. V gave up 8 bases and J gave up 7 bases, with 20 bases separating them. This CDR3 contains 15 residues.